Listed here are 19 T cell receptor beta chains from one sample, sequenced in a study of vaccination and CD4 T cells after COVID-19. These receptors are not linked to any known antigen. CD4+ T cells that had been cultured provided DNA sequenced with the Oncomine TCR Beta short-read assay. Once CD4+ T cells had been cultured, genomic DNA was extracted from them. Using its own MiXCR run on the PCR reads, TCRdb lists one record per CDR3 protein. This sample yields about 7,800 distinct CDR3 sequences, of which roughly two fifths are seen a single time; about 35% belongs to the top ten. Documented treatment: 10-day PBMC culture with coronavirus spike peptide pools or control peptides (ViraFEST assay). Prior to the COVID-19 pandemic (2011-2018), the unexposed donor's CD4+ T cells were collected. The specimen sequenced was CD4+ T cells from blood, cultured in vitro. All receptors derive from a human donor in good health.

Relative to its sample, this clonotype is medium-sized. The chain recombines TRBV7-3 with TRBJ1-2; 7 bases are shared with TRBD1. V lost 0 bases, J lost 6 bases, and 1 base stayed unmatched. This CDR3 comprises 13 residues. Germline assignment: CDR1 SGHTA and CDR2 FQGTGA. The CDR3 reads CASSLTQGNGYTF. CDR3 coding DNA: TGTGCCAGCAGCTTAACACAGGGGAATGGCTACACCTTC. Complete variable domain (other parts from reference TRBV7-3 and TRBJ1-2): GAGVSQTPSNKVTEKGKYVELRCDPISGHTALYWYRQSLGQGPEFLIYFQGTGAADDSGLPNDRFFAVRPEGSVSTLKIQRTERGDSAVYLCASSLTQGNGYTFGSGTRLTVV.

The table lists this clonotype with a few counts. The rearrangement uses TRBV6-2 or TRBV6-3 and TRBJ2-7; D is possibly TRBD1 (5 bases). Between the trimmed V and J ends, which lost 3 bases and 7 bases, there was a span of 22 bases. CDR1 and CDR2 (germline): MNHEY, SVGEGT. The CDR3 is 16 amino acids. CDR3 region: CASSYHRDRVRGEQYF. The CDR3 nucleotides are TGTGCCAGCAGTTATCATCGCGACAGAGTCCGTGGGGAGCAGTACTTC.

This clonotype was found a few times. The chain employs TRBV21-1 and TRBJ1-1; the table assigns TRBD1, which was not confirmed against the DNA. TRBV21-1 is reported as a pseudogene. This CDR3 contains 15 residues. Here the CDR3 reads CASTFQGQGPTEAFF. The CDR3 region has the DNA TGTGCCAGCACCTTTCAGGGACAGGGCCCCACTGAAGCTTTCTTT.

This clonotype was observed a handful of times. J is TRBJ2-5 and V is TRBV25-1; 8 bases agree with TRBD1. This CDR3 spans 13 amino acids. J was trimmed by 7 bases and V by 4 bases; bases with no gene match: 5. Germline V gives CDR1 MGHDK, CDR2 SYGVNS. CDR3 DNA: TGTGCCAGCAGTGCAGGGGGCGCCGGGACCCAGTACTTC. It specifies CASSAGGAGTQYF.

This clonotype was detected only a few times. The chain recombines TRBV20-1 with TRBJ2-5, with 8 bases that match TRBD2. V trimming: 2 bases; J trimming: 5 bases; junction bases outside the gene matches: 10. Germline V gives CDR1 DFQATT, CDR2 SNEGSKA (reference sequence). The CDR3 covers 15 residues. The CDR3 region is CSARFAGGPGETQYF. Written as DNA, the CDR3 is TGCAGTGCTAGATTTGCGGGAGGCCCGGGGGAGACCCAGTACTTC.

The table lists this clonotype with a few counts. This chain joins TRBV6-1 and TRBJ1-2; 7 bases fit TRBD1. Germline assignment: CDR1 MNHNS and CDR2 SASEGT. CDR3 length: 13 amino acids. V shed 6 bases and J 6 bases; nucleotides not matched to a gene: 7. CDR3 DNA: TGTGCCAGCAGCTTGACAGGGTTACATGGCTACACCTTC. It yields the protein CASSLTGLHGYTF.

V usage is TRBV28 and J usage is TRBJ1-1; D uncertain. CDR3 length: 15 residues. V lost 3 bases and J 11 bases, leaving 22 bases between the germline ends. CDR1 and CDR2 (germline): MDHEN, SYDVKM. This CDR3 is CASSLIRTVTITAFF. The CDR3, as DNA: TGTGCCAGCAGTTTGATCCGCACCGTGACAATCACGGCTTTCTTT. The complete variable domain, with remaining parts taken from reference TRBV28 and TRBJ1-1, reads DVKVTQSSRYLVKRTGEKVFLECVQDMDHENMFWYRQDPGLGLRLIYFSYDVKMKEKGDIPEGYSVSREKKERFSLILESASTNQTSMYLCASSLIRTVTITAFFGQGTRLTVV.

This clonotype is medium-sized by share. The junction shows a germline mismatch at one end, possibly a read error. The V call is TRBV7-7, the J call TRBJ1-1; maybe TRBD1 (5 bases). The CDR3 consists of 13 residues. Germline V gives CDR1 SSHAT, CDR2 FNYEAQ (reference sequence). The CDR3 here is CASSVGQNTEAFF. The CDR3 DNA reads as TGTGCTAGCAGCGTCGGACAGAACACTGAAGCTTTCTTT.

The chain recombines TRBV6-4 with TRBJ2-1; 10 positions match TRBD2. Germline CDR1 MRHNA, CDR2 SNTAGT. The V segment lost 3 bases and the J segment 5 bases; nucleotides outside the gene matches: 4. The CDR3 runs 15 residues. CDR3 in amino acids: CASSEGLAGDNEQFF. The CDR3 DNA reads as TGTGCCAGCAGTGAAGGGCTAGCGGGAGACAATGAGCAGTTCTTC.

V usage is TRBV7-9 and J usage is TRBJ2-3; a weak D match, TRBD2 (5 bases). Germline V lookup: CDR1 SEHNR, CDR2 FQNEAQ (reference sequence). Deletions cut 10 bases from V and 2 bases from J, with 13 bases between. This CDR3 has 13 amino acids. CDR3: CAKKDSLTDTQYF. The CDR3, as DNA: TGTGCCAAAAAGGACTCCCTCACAGATACGCAGTATTTT.

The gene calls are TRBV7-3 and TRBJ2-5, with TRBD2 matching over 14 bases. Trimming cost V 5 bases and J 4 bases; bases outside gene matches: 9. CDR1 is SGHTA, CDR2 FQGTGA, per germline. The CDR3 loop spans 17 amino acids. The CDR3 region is CASSPGTSGSQGETQYF. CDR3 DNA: TGTGCCAGCAGCCCGGGGACTAGCGGGAGCCAGGGAGAGACCCAGTACTTC.

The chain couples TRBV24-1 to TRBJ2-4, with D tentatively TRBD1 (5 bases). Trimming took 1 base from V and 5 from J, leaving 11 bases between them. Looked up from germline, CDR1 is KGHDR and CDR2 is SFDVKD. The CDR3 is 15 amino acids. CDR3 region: CATSDFVQGENIQYF. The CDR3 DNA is TGTGCCACCAGTGATTTCGTCCAGGGCGAAAACATTCAGTACTTC.

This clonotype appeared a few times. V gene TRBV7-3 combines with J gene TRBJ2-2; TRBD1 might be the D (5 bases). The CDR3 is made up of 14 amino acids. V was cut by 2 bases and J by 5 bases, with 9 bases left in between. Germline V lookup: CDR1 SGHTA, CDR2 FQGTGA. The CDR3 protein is CASSLYQGTGELFF. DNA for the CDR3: TGTGCCAGCAGCTTATACCAGGGAACCGGGGAGCTGTTTTTT.

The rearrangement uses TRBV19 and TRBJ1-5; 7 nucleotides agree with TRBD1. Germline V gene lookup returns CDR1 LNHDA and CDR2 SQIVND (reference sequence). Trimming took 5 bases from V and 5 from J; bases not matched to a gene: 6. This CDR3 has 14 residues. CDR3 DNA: TGTGCCAGTAGTTTGAGCAGGGGGGATCAGCCCCAGCATTTT. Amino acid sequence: CASSLSRGDQPQHF.

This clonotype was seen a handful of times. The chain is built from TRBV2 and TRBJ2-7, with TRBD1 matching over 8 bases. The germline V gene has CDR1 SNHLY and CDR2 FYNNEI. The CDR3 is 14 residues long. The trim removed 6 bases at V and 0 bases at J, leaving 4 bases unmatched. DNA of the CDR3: TGTGCCAGCAGCTCACAGGGGGGCTCCTACGAGCAGTACTTC. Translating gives CASSSQGGSYEQYF.

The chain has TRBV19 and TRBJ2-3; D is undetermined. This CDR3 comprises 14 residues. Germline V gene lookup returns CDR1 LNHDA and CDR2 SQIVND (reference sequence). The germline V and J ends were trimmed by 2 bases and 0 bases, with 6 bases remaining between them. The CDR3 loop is CASSISRSTDTQYF. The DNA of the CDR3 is TGTGCCAGTAGTATAAGTCGGAGCACAGATACGCAGTATTTT. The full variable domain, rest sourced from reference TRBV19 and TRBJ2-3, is DGGITQSPKYLFRKEGQNVTLSCEQNLNHDAMYWYRQDPGQGLRLIYYSQIVNDFQKGDIAEGYSVSREKKESFPLTVTSAQKNPTAFYLCASSISRSTDTQYFGPGTRLTVL.

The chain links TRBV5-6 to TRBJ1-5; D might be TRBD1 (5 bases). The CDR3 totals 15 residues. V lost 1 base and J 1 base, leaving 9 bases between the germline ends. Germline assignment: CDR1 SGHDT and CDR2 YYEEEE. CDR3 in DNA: TGTGCCAGCAGCTTGAGGCGGGGCAGCAATCAGCCCCAGCATTTT. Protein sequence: CASSLRRGSNQPQHF.

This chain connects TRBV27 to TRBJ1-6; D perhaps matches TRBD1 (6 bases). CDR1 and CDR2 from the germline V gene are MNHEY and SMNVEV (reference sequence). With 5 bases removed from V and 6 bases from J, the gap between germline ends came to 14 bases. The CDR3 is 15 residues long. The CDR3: CASSPLTGGNSPLHF. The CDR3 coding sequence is TGTGCCAGCAGTCCATTGACAGGAGGTAATTCACCCCTCCACTTT.

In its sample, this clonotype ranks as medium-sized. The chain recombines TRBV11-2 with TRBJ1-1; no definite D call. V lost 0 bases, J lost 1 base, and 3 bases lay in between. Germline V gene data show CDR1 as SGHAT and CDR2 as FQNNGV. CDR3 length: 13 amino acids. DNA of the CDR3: TGTGCCAGCAGCTTAGACCCGAACACTGAAGCTTTCTTT. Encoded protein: CASSLDPNTEAFF.